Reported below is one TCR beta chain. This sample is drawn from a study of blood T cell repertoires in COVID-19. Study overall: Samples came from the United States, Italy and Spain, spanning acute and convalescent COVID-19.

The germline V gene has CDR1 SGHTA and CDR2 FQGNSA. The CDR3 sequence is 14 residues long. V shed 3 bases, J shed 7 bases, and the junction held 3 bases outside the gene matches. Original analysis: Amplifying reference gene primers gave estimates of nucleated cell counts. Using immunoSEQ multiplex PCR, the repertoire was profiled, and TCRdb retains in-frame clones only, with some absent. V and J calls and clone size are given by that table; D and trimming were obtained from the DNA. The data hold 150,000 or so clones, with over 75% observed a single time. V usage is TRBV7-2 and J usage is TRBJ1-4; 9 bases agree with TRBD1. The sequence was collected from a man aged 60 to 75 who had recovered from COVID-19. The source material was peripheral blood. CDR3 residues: CASSLGQGREKLFF. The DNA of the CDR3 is TGTGCCAGCAGCTTGGGACAGGGACGTGAAAAACTGTTTTTT.